This T cell receptor (beta chain) was profiled in a study of long-term antiretroviral therapy in people with HIV. Investigators performed immunoSEQ version v3.0 at survey level. This table comes from immunoSEQ multiplex PCR, and its TCRdb copy is limited to in-frame clones, with some not included. Among about 28,000 clones, around 84% were seen once, and the ten largest hold around 4.7%. The V gene lost 3 bases and the J gene lost 0 bases, with 9 bases spanning the gap. CDR1 is LNHDA, CDR2 SQIVND, per germline (reference sequence). The CDR3 is made up of 15 amino acids. This clone turned up a few times.

This TCR was sampled from a woman aged 30 to 39 with HIV. This specimen was unsorted PBMCs, taken 0.8 years after starting antiretroviral therapy. The rearrangement joins TRBV19 to TRBJ1-3, with D unclear. CDR3 region: CASSIFTISGNTIYF. CDR3 DNA: TGTGCCAGTAGTATCTTCACTATCTCTGGAAACACCATATATTTT.